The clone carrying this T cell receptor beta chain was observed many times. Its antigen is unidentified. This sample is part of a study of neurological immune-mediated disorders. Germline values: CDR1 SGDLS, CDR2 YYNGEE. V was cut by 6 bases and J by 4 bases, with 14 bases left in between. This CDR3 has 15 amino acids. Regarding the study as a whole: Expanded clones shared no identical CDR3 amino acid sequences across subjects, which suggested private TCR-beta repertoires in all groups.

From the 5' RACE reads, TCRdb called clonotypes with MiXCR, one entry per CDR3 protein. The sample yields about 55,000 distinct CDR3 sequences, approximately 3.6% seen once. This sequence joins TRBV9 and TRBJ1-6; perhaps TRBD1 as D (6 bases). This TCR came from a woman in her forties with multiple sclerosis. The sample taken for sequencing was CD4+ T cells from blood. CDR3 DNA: TGTGCCAGCAAACGAGGGACAAATTATAATTCACCCCTCCACTTT. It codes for CASKRGTNYNSPLHF.